These 8 T cell receptor beta chains share one sample of origin, sequenced in a study of blood T cells in healthy people across ages. The authors ran a second PCR of about 6 to 12 cycles using a sample-barcoded 5' primer and a J-beta primer mix. Each CDR3 protein is one row after TCRdb ran MiXCR on the 5' RACE reads. The repertoire has over 550,000 distinct CDR3 sequences, approximately 30% of them found once; the top ten carry 15% to 18%. Sequencing was performed on blood. These receptors came from a woman of 80 years or more in good health.

This clonotype was detected only once. This sequence joins TRBV7-3 and TRBJ2-1, with D perhaps being TRBD1 or TRBD2 (5 bases each). The germline gives CDR1 SGHTA, CDR2 FQGTGA. Deletions cut 4 bases from V and 4 bases from J, with 20 bases between. CDR3 length: 17 amino acids. The CDR3 DNA follows: TGTGCCAGCAGCTCGGGACCGACTTCTCTTGGGTACAATGAGCAGTTCTTC. The encoded protein is CASSSGPTSLGYNEQFF.

About this clonotype: A much larger clone differs from this one at a single base, so this may be a read error. The chain uses TRBV5-1 and TRBJ1-2, with 8 bases aligning to TRBD1. This CDR3 has 18 amino acids. Germline V lookup: CDR1 SGHRS, CDR2 YFSETQ. The CDR3 DNA reads TGCGCCAGCAGCATCGGACAGGGAGGGTTTGCAATAGGCTATGGCTGCACCTTC. Amino acids: CASSIGQGGFAIGYGCTF.

This clonotype was recorded a few times. The J gene is TRBJ1-1, the V gene TRBV2; 9 bases are a match to TRBD1. The CDR3 length is 13 residues. Per the germline V gene, CDR1 is SNHLY and CDR2 is FYNNEI. V was pared by 4 bases and J by 3 bases, with 0 bases of the junction left unmatched. In DNA, the CDR3 is TGTGCCAGCAGTGGACAGGGGGACACTGAAGCTTTCTTT. Its translation: CASSGQGDTEAFF.

This clonotype was recorded at least ten times. The chain is built from TRBV5-1 and TRBJ1-2; D remains unclear. CDR3 length equals 17 residues. V was pared by 0 bases and J by 7 bases, with 22 bases between. The germline V gene encodes CDR1 SGHRS and CDR2 YFSETQ. The CDR3 sequence is CASSLAILGMGDGGYTF. The CDR3 bases are TGCGCCAGCAGCTTGGCCATTCTGGGGATGGGAGATGGTGGCTACACCTTC.

This clonotype came up a few times. The chain has TRBV7-9 and TRBJ1-1; D is unresolved. Germline V CDR1 and CDR2: SEHNR, FQNEAQ (reference sequence). CDR3 length: 16 residues. V was trimmed by 1 base and J by 1 base, leaving 13 bases between them. CDR3 protein: CASSLVTAPGNTEAFF. The CDR3 DNA sequence: TGTGCCAGCAGCTTAGTAACAGCCCCAGGGAACACTGAAGCTTTCTTT.

This clonotype was observed at least ten times. The rearrangement uses TRBV9 and TRBJ2-1, with D tentatively TRBD2 (5 bases). CDR3 length: 17 amino acids. Germline CDR1 and CDR2: SGDLS and YYNGEE. The ends were cut back, 0 bases at V and 0 bases at J, with 13 bases in the middle. CDR3 sequence reads: CASSVGSSTSSYNEQFF. In nucleotides, the CDR3 is TGTGCCAGCAGCGTAGGATCATCCACTAGCTCCTACAATGAGCAGTTCTTC.

This clonotype was found a few times. The chain couples TRBV3-1 to TRBJ2-2; no reliable D call. Between the trimmed V and J ends, which lost 8 bases and 4 bases, there was a span of 11 bases. The CDR3 is 13 residues long. CDR1 and CDR2 (germline): LGHDT, YNNKEL (reference sequence). The CDR3 reads CASEGRLTGELFF. CDR3 nucleotides: TGTGCCAGCGAAGGAAGACTCACCGGGGAGCTGTTTTTT.

In this sample, this clonotype turned up many times. A read error may produce the germline difference seen at one junction end. This sequence joins TRBV5-1 and TRBJ1-2; D gene ambiguous. Germline CDR1 is SGHRS and CDR2 is YFSETQ. The CDR3 is 13 amino acids. CDR3 DNA sequence: TGCGCCAGCAGCTCCGATTTTAACCATGGCTACACCTTC. This translates into CASSSDFNHGYTF.